The 10 T cell receptor beta chains below come from one sample, sequenced in a study of blood T cell repertoires in COVID-19 (dated by TCRdb to 2018 to 2021). Library preparation used the immunoSEQ multiplex PCR assay. TCRdb took this table from immuneACCESS and kept in-frame rearrangements with V and J called. Such tables lack part of the clones; where checked against another copy, unresolved V genes explain under half of the gap, and the rest is unexplained. The sample table shows 69,000 or so clones, and about 82% are seen once. The top ten clonotypes cover approximately 5% of the sample. Input material: peripheral blood. The receptor source for this set is an elderly woman with active or convalescent COVID-19.

The V and J genes are TRBV4-1 and TRBJ1-5; 8 bases line up with TRBD1. The CDR3 sequence is 18 residues long. The V and J ends lost 3 bases and 7 bases, in that order; junction bases with no gene match: 17. CDR1 is MGHRA, CDR2 YSYEKL, per germline. Here the CDR3 reads CASSHRPRTGKKEQPQHF. CDR3 sequence (DNA): TGCGCCAGCAGCCATAGACCCAGGACAGGGAAGAAGGAACAGCCCCAGCATTTT.

This sequence joins TRBV5-1 and TRBJ1-1; D is perhaps TRBD1 (6 bases). CDR1 SGHRS and CDR2 YFSETQ come from the germline V gene. Trimming cost V 0 bases and J 1 base, with 10 bases left between them. The CDR3 consists of 15 residues. CDR3 in DNA: TGCGCCAGCAGCTTGGCCGGACAGCAGAACACTGAAGCTTTCTTT. As protein: CASSLAGQQNTEAFF.

CDR3 in DNA: TGTGCCAGCAGGGGACAGGCGTCCTACAATGAGCAGTTCTTC. Its protein is CASRGQASYNEQFF. This chain uses TRBV2 with TRBJ2-1; 8 positions match TRBD1. After removal of 6 bases from V and 1 base from J, the junction contained 2 bases not matched to a gene. This CDR3 is 14 amino acids long. Germline CDR1 SNHLY, CDR2 FYNNEI.

The chain carries TRBV15 and TRBJ2-6; D may be TRBD1 (6 bases). Germline V gene data show CDR1 as LNHNV and CDR2 as YYDKDF (reference sequence). V shed 0 bases and J shed 4 bases, with 10 bases lying between them. The CDR3 consists of 16 residues. CDR3 bases: TGTGCCACCAGCAGAGAACAGGGATCGGGGGCCAACGTCCTGACTTTC. This sequence encodes CATSREQGSGANVLTF.

This clone has just one count. The chain combines TRBV27 with TRBJ1-2, with 10 bases matching TRBD1. Germline V gene lookup returns CDR1 MNHEY and CDR2 SMNVEV (reference sequence). Germline trimming cut 4 bases from V and 2 bases from J; bases unmatched to any gene: 1. The CDR3 contains 14 residues. The CDR3, as DNA: TGTGCCAGCAGTTCGGGACAGGGGAACTATGGCTACACCTTC. Residues: CASSSGQGNYGYTF.

The gene calls are TRBV6-1 and TRBJ2-5, with 9 bases aligning to TRBD1. CDR1 MNHNS and CDR2 SASEGT come from the germline V gene. V lost 6 bases to trimming and J lost 4 bases; unmatched junction nucleotides: 6. The length of the CDR3 is 14 residues. CDR3 DNA sequence: TGTGCCAGCAGAGACAGGGGGAGGCGAGAGACCCAGTACTTC. This gives the protein CASRDRGRRETQYF.

J is TRBJ2-1 and V is TRBV19; tentative D call: TRBD2 (5 bases). This CDR3 has 17 residues. Trimming stripped 5 bases from V and 0 bases from J, with 17 bases between. Germline CDR1 reads LNHDA; CDR2 reads SQIVND (reference sequence). The CDR3 DNA reads TGTGCCAGTAGTCCGTCGTCCGGGGTTAGCTCCTACAATGAGCAGTTCTTC. Its protein product is CASSPSSGVSSYNEQFF.

There are a few counts of this clone. The chain couples TRBV19 to TRBJ1-1, with 7 bases that match TRBD1. Germline lookup yields CDR1 LNHDA and CDR2 SQIVND (reference sequence). The CDR3 is made up of 11 amino acids. Trimming cost V 7 bases and J 12 bases; bases outside gene matches: 8. The CDR3 region is CASTPGTEPFF. In nucleotides, the CDR3 is TGTGCCAGTACCCCCGGGACAGAACCTTTCTTT. Variable domain in full (rest from reference TRBV19 and TRBJ1-1): DGGITQSPKYLFRKEGQNVTLSCEQNLNHDAMYWYRQDPGQGLRLIYYSQIVNDFQKGDIAEGYSVSREKKESFPLTVTSAQKNPTAFYLCASTPGTEPFFGQGTRLTVV.

This chain joins TRBV28 and TRBJ1-1, with TRBD1 identical over 9 bases. The CDR3 runs to 16 residues. CDR1 and CDR2 from the germline V gene are MDHEN and SYDVKM. V dropped 2 bases and J dropped 1; count of bases not matched to a gene: 5. CDR3 nucleotides: TGTGCCAGCAGTTTAACGACAGGGGGAAGGAACACTGAAGCTTTCTTT. Its protein is CASSLTTGGRNTEAFF.

V is TRBV28 and J is TRBJ1-6; no definite D call. The CDR3 is 11 amino acids. The germline V and J ends were trimmed by 8 bases and 7 bases, with 6 bases remaining between them. Germline V CDR1 and CDR2: MDHEN, SYDVKM. The CDR3 loop is CASSGNSPLHF. The CDR3 DNA sequence: TGTGCCAGCTCGGGGAATTCACCCCTCCACTTT.